The 29 T cell receptor beta chains given below trace back to one sample, sequenced in a study of identical twins. TCRdb redid the calling of the 5' RACE reads with MiXCR, one entry per CDR3 protein. Among 1.5 million to 2 million distinct CDR3 sequences, around 33% were seen once, and the ten largest hold less than 0.35%. Material: cord blood. Every receptor here comes from a newborn girl in good health.

The V call is TRBV7-9, the J call TRBJ2-4; no reliable D call. Germline lookup yields CDR1 SEHNR and CDR2 FQNEAQ (reference sequence). CDR3 length: 15 residues. Between the trimmed V and J ends, which lost 3 bases and 6 bases, there was a span of 15 bases. CDR3 nucleotide sequence: TGTGCCAGCAGCTTGGACGCGGCTAGAGGAAACATTCAGTACTTC. Its translation: CASSLDAARGNIQYF. The full variable domain, rest sourced from reference TRBV7-9 and TRBJ2-4, is DTGVSQNPRHKITKRGQNVTFRCDPISEHNRLYWYRQTLGQGPEFLTYFQNEAQLEKSRLLSDRFSAERPKGSFSTLEIQRTEQGDSAMYLCASSLDAARGNIQYFGAGTRLSVL.

This clonotype was seen a handful of times. J is TRBJ2-4 and V is TRBV3-1; D could derive from TRBD1 or TRBD2 (5 bases each). Germline CDR1 is LGHDT and CDR2 is YNNKEL (reference sequence). Trimming shortened V by 3 bases and J by 0 bases, and 15 bases separated the two germline ends. This CDR3 is 17 amino acids long. The CDR3 is CASSHVGTALAKNIQYF. The CDR3 region has the DNA TGTGCCAGCAGCCACGTCGGGACCGCTTTAGCCAAAAACATTCAGTACTTC. The full variable domain, completed using reference TRBV3-1 and TRBJ2-4, is DTAVSQTPKYLVTQMGNDKSIKCEQNLGHDTMYWYKQDSKKFLKIMFSYNNKELIINETVPNRFSPKSPDKAHLNLHINSLELGDSAVYFCASSHVGTALAKNIQYFGAGTRLSVL.

This clonotype was recorded at least ten times. The V call is TRBV10-3, the J call TRBJ2-1; D possibly corresponds to TRBD2 (6 bases). Trimming removed 4 bases from V and 0 bases from J, with 13 bases in between. Germline-derived CDR1 and CDR2 are ENHRY and SYGVKD. The CDR3 is 16 amino acids. This CDR3 reads CAISGRRESSYNEQFF. The CDR3 DNA reads TGTGCCATCAGTGGGCGACGGGAGAGCTCCTACAATGAGCAGTTCTTC.

The chain recombines TRBV20-1 with TRBJ2-1; D gene unclear. The CDR3 spans 14 residues. The V end was cut by 3 bases, the J end by 0 bases, with 9 bases between. The germline V gene has CDR1 DFQATT and CDR2 SNEGSKA (reference sequence). Written as DNA, the CDR3 is TGCAGTGCTAGCTCTGCGCCCTCCTACAATGAGCAGTTCTTC. This gives the protein CSASSAPSYNEQFF.

The chain recombines TRBV9 with TRBJ2-3; D unclear. V lost 0 bases to trimming and J lost 2 bases, with 7 bases between them. The germline V gene has CDR1 SGDLS and CDR2 YYNGEE. The CDR3 spans 14 residues. DNA of the CDR3: TGTGCCAGCAGCGTAGGACTGACCACAGATACGCAGTATTTT. The encoded protein is CASSVGLTTDTQYF.

The gene calls are TRBV20-1 and TRBJ1-2, with TRBD1 matching over 9 bases. This CDR3 has 15 residues. V lost 3 bases and J lost 3; bases outside the gene matches: 8. CDR1 DFQATT and CDR2 SNEGSKA come from the germline V gene (reference sequence). The CDR3 here is CSARAETGGDYGYTF. DNA for the CDR3: TGCAGTGCTAGGGCCGAGACAGGGGGGGACTATGGCTACACCTTC.

The chain couples TRBV20-1 to TRBJ2-1; the D gene is possibly TRBD2 (6 bases). This CDR3 comprises 15 residues. CDR1 DFQATT and CDR2 SNEGSKA come from the germline V gene (reference sequence). V was pared by 4 bases and J by 2 bases, with 15 bases between. The CDR3 bases are TGCAGTGCTACAAAGTTAGCGGAAGCCTACAATGAGCAGTTCTTC. It translates to CSATKLAEAYNEQFF.

This clonotype was counted between two and nine times. The V and J genes are TRBV12-3 or TRBV12-4 and TRBJ2-3; 11 nucleotides agree with TRBD2. This CDR3 has 16 residues. Trimming at V came to 6 bases and at J to 14 bases, leaving 19 bases not matched to a gene. The CDR3 loop reads CASSATSGIDTDTAYF. CDR3 DNA sequence: TGTGCCAGCAGCGCGACTAGCGGGATAGACACAGATACCGCGTATTTT.

This chain connects TRBV3-1 to TRBJ2-4; 15 bases align to TRBD2. The junction had 8 bases not matched to a gene; V was cut back by 4 bases and J by 1 base. This CDR3 has 19 amino acids. Germline loops: CDR1 LGHDT, CDR2 YNNKEL (reference sequence). The CDR3: CASSRHGLAGGPAKNIQYF. CDR3 DNA: TGTGCCAGCAGCCGCCACGGACTAGCGGGGGGGCCTGCCAAAAACATTCAGTACTTC.

A few counts support this clonotype. The chain combines TRBV6-1 with TRBJ1-6, with 7 bases identical to TRBD1. From germline, CDR1 is MNHNS and CDR2 SASEGT. This CDR3 comprises 16 residues. The trim removed 4 bases at V and 7 bases at J, leaving 10 bases unmatched. The CDR3 DNA reads as TGTGCCAGCAGTGTTGTCAGGGGGGCGATAAATTCACCCCTCCACTTT. It codes for CASSVVRGAINSPLHF.

The genes are TRBV4-1 and TRBJ1-4, with D unresolved. This CDR3 is built from 13 residues. Trimming took off 3 bases at V and 6 bases at J, with 8 bases between the two ends. Germline CDR1 and CDR2: MGHRA and YSYEKL. The CDR3: CASSQYRDEKLFF. Written as DNA, the CDR3 is TGCGCCAGCAGCCAGTATCGGGATGAAAAACTGTTTTTT.

This clonotype was seen repeatedly, ten times or more. This chain links TRBV29-1 with TRBJ1-1, with a weak D call TRBD1 (5 bases). Germline V lookup: CDR1 SQVTM, CDR2 ANQGSEA. Trimming left V 3 bases short and J 4 bases short, with 9 bases between. The CDR3 has 12 amino acids. The CDR3 nucleotides are TGCAGCGTTGAGGGGCGGGTCACTGAAGCTTTCTTT. Translation gives CSVEGRVTEAFF.

The V and J genes are TRBV20-1 and TRBJ2-7; D may be TRBD1 (5 bases). CDR1 and CDR2 from the germline V gene are DFQATT and SNEGSKA (reference sequence). CDR3 length equals 15 residues. V lost 0 bases, J lost 4 bases, and 16 bases lay in between. CDR3 nucleotide sequence: TGCAGTGCTAGAGATCCTAGACAGTTAAAATACGAGCAGTACTTC. This codes for CSARDPRQLKYEQYF.

V is TRBV10-3 and J is TRBJ1-6; TRBD1 might be the D (6 bases). The CDR3 covers 15 residues. CDR1 and CDR2 from the germline V gene are ENHRY and SYGVKD. V dropped 4 bases and J dropped 5 bases, with 12 bases sitting between them. Here the CDR3 reads CAISARGSDNSPLHF. CDR3 nucleotides: TGTGCCATCAGTGCCAGGGGCAGTGATAATTCACCCCTCCACTTT.

In the case of this clonotype: This may stem from a read error, because a much larger clone lies one nucleotide away. This sequence joins TRBV25-1 and TRBJ2-1, with 10 nucleotides matching TRBD2. The CDR3 loop spans 17 amino acids. Germline values: CDR1 MGHDK, CDR2 SYGVNS. The V and J ends lost 5 bases and 0 bases, in that order; junction bases with no gene match: 7. CDR3 protein: CASSTLAGDSSYNEQFF. CDR3 nucleotides: TGTGCCAGCAGTACCCTAGCGGGAGATAGCTCCTACAATGAGCAGTTCTTC. The complete variable domain, with remaining parts taken from reference TRBV25-1 and TRBJ2-1, reads EADIYQTPRYLVIGTGKKITLECSQTMGHDKMYWYQQDPGMELHLIHYSYGVNSTEKGDLSSESTVSRIRTEHFPLTLESARPSHTSQYLCASSTLAGDSSYNEQFFGPGTRLTVL.

This clonotype was seen only a few times. This rearrangement joins TRBV5-1 to TRBJ1-2; the match to TRBD1 covers 11 bases. Germline V gene sequence: CDR1 SGHRS, CDR2 YFSETQ. J was trimmed by 8 bases and V by 4 bases; bases with no gene match: 7. The CDR3 contains 14 residues. The CDR3 nucleotides read TGCGCCAGCAGCCTGGACAGGGGGCAACGGGGCTACACCTTC. Translated, it gives CASSLDRGQRGYTF. The full variable domain, rest sourced from reference TRBV5-1 and TRBJ1-2, is KAGVTQTPRYLIKTRGQQVTLSCSPISGHRSVSWYQQTPGQGLQFLFEYFSETQRNKGNFPGRFSGRQFSNSRSEMNVSTLELGDSALYLCASSLDRGQRGYTFGSGTRLTVV.

This clonotype was detected only a few times. At one boundary the junction diverges from the germline segment, which might be a read error. This chain joins TRBV6-6 and TRBJ1-1; possible D gene TRBD1, 6 bases. The CDR3 loop spans 15 amino acids. Germline values: CDR1 MNHNY, CDR2 SVGAGI (reference sequence). The CDR3, as DNA: TGTGCCAGCAGTTACTCGGACAGTTTGAACGCTGAAGCTTTCTTT. As protein: CASSYSDSLNAEAFF.

This chain links TRBV24-1 with TRBJ2-4; 12 bases are shared with TRBD2. Gene TRBJ2-7 matches the end of the DNA better, so the J call may be wrong. From germline, CDR1 is KGHDR and CDR2 SFDVKD. The CDR3 length is 15 residues. CDR3 sequence (DNA): TGTGCCACCAGTGATCCCGGACTAGCGGGACCCGAGCAGTACTTC. Its protein is CATSDPGLAGPEQYF.

The chain links TRBV4-2 to TRBJ2-3; 10 bases map to TRBD2. The CDR3 is 17 residues long. Germline CDR1 LGHNA, CDR2 YNFKEQ. J was trimmed by 5 bases and V by 0 bases; bases with no gene match: 8. The CDR3 loop reads CASSQDRSGGARDTQYF. The CDR3, as DNA: TGTGCCAGCAGCCAAGATCGAAGCGGGGGGGCCAGAGATACGCAGTATTTT.

The V gene is TRBV6-5, the J gene TRBJ1-6; no clear D gene. The CDR3 is made up of 15 amino acids. V dropped 2 bases and J dropped 9 bases, with 14 bases sitting between them. The germline CDR1 and CDR2 sequences are MNHEY and SVGAGI. The CDR3 sequence: CASSYQAQPSSPLHF. CDR3 in DNA: TGTGCCAGCAGTTACCAGGCGCAGCCTAGTTCACCCCTCCACTTT.

The chain has TRBV29-1 and TRBJ1-1; a weak D match, TRBD1 (6 bases). This CDR3 is built from 13 residues. Germline assignment: CDR1 SQVTM and CDR2 ANQGSEA. V gave up 5 bases and J gave up 3 bases, with 13 bases separating them. This chain's CDR3 is CSVPTGRYTEAFF. The CDR3 DNA reads TGCAGCGTTCCCACAGGGAGGTACACTGAAGCTTTCTTT.

This clonotype was observed many times. One junction end does not reproduce the germline sequence, and a read error may be involved. This sequence joins TRBV5-1 and TRBJ2-1; 8 bases agree with TRBD1. Germline V gene lookup returns CDR1 SGHRS and CDR2 YFSETQ. There are 13 residues in the CDR3. DNA for the CDR3: TGTGCCAGCAGTTTTCGACAGGGGAATGAGCAGTTCTTC. Amino acids: CASSFRQGNEQFF.

This clonotype turned up a few times. The chain is built from TRBV18 and TRBJ2-7; D is unresolved. Germline CDR1 and CDR2: KGHSH and LQKENI. V was shortened by 3 bases and J by 2 bases, with 11 bases between the two germline ends. The CDR3 length is 14 residues. The CDR3 DNA reads TGTGCCAGCTCACCTCCATCTCCCACCTACGAGCAGTACTTC. Translated, it gives CASSPPSPTYEQYF.

J is TRBJ1-2 and V is TRBV20-1; D gene uncertain. The germline CDR1 and CDR2 sequences are DFQATT and SNEGSKA (reference sequence). The V and J ends lost 0 bases and 5 bases respectively, with 10 bases between them. CDR3 length equals 13 residues. The CDR3 sequence is CSAREWGAYGYTF. CDR3 nucleotide sequence: TGCAGTGCTAGAGAATGGGGTGCATATGGCTACACCTTC.

The rearrangement joins TRBV15 to TRBJ2-3; D gene unclear. V lost 0 bases to trimming and J lost 0 bases, with 7 bases between them. CDR3 length equals 15 residues. The germline V gene has CDR1 LNHNV and CDR2 YYDKDF (reference sequence). CDR3 DNA sequence: TGTGCCACCAGCAGAGAGGCGCCTAGCACAGATACGCAGTATTTT. Translating gives CATSREAPSTDTQYF.

This clonotype was seen a handful of times. The V and J genes are TRBV20-1 and TRBJ2-7; the D gene is possibly TRBD1 (6 bases). The CDR3 length is 14 residues. V was shortened by 1 base and J by 0 bases, with 10 bases between the two germline ends. Germline V gene data show CDR1 as DFQATT and CDR2 as SNEGSKA (reference sequence). CDR3 amino acids: CSARVGDNSYEQYF. Written as DNA, the CDR3 is TGCAGTGCTAGAGTTGGGGACAACTCCTACGAGCAGTACTTC.

The V gene is TRBV20-1, the J gene TRBJ1-5, with 7 bases that match TRBD1. Trimming removed 0 bases from V and 7 bases from J; junction bases left unmatched: 6. The CDR3 extends over 14 amino acids. Germline CDR1 is DFQATT and CDR2 is SNEGSKA (reference sequence). The CDR3 DNA is TGCAGTGCTAGAGATGAACAGGGGAACCAGCCCCAGCATTTT. It yields the protein CSARDEQGNQPQHF.

This clonotype was seen a single time. CDR3 residues: CSARITGSGANVLTF. CDR3 DNA sequence: TGCAGTGCTAGAATTACAGGGTCTGGGGCCAACGTCCTGACTTTC. This chain connects TRBV20-1 to TRBJ2-6; TRBD1 is a possible D gene (6 bases). Trimming cost V 2 bases and J 1 base, with 9 bases left between them. CDR1 is DFQATT, CDR2 SNEGSKA, per germline (reference sequence). CDR3 length equals 15 residues.

This chain uses TRBV10-3 with TRBJ2-7, with 9 positions matching TRBD1. V was clipped by 10 bases and J by 3 bases; unmatched bases: 7. CDR1 and CDR2 (germline): ENHRY, SYGVKD. The CDR3 length is 13 residues. CDR3 DNA: TGTGCCACCGAGAAGGGACAGGGCTACGAGCAGTACTTC. This encodes CATEKGQGYEQYF.